The 25 T cell receptor beta chains below were found in one sample sequenced in a study of cytomegalovirus exposure and HLA in healthy donors. Primers included in the PCR were 60 Vbeta and 13 Jbeta primers. TCRdb's table, derived via immunoSEQ multiplex PCR, lists solely in-frame clones and lacks some. The table shows about 160,000 clones, with roughly 73% occurring only once. Specimen: PBMCs. The source of these receptors is a male donor in good health and CMV-seronegative.

The rearrangement links TRBV7-7 to TRBJ2-7; D is undetermined. Trimming stripped 0 bases from V and 2 bases from J, with 5 bases between. The CDR3 spans 13 residues. Germline values: CDR1 SSHAT, CDR2 FNYEAQ (reference sequence). CDR3 DNA: TGTGCCAGCAGCTTAGCGGCAGCCTACGAGCAGTACTTC. Amino acids: CASSLAAAYEQYF.

The rearrangement links TRBV18 to TRBJ1-1; the D gene is possibly TRBD1 (5 bases). V shed 3 bases and J shed 1 base, with 6 bases lying between them. The germline gives CDR1 KGHSH, CDR2 LQKENI. The CDR3 totals 13 residues. DNA of the CDR3: TGTGCCAGCTCACCGGGGCCGAACACTGAAGCTTTCTTT. This translates into CASSPGPNTEAFF.

The chain carries TRBV6-1 and TRBJ2-7, with 11 positions matching TRBD2. V dropped 8 bases and J dropped 3; count of bases not matched to a gene: 3. Germline lookup yields CDR1 MNHNS and CDR2 SASEGT. This CDR3 region has 13 residues. The CDR3 loop is CASRLAGFYEQYF. CDR3 DNA: TGTGCCAGCCGACTAGCGGGGTTCTACGAGCAGTACTTC.

The chain joins TRBV6-1 to TRBJ1-6; TRBD1 matches at 8 bases. The germline CDR1 and CDR2 sequences are MNHNS and SASEGT. The V and J ends lost 4 bases and 6 bases, in that order; junction bases with no gene match: 5. CDR3 length equals 15 residues. CDR3 sequence (DNA): TGTGCCAGCAGTGCCCAGGGGGCAGGTAATTCACCCCTCCACTTT. It is translated as CASSAQGAGNSPLHF.

The chain employs TRBV7-3 and TRBJ2-3; 7 bases agree with TRBD2. The ends lost 5 bases at V and 5 bases at J; junction bases unmatched: 7. CDR1 is SGHTA, CDR2 FQGTGA, per germline. This CDR3 comprises 14 residues. As DNA, the CDR3 is TGTGCCAGCAGCCCTCTGGCGGGAGAAGATACGCAGTATTTT. This translates into CASSPLAGEDTQYF.

The chain employs TRBV4-3 and TRBJ2-3, with 9 bases identical to TRBD2. The CDR3 is made up of 15 amino acids. The V gene's germline CDR1 is LGHNA and CDR2 YSLEER. J lost 2 bases, V lost 4 bases, and 4 bases had no gene match. The CDR3 DNA reads as TGCGCCAGCAGCCCCAGGACTAGCGACACAGATACGCAGTATTTT. Residues: CASSPRTSDTDTQYF.

This clone was recorded a few times. The J gene is TRBJ1-6, the V gene TRBV5-1; possible D gene TRBD1, 5 bases. Deletions cut 4 bases from V and 14 bases from J, with 19 bases between. This CDR3 contains 14 residues. Germline V CDR1 and CDR2: SGHRS, YFSETQ. The CDR3 nucleotides read TGCGCCAGCAGCCAGGGTTCCGAGTTAGTGTCCCTCCACTTT. It specifies CASSQGSELVSLHF.

This clone was detected only a few times. The chain uses TRBV6-4 and TRBJ1-2; TRBD1 matches 10 bases. This CDR3 has 13 residues. Germline V gene data show CDR1 as MRHNA and CDR2 as SNTAGT. V trimming: 2 bases; J trimming: 10 bases; junction bases outside the gene matches: 4. The CDR3 is CASSDRRQGAYTF. The CDR3 region has the DNA TGTGCCAGCAGTGACCGTAGACAGGGGGCCTACACCTTC.

This rearrangement joins TRBV12-5 to TRBJ1-1; D possibly corresponds to TRBD1 (6 bases). The CDR3 contains 16 residues. The germline V gene encodes CDR1 LGHNT and CDR2 FRNRAP. V was clipped by 0 bases and J by 4 bases, with 15 bases between them. The CDR3 DNA reads TGTGCTAGTGGTTTGGTCCTGAGTGGGGGGGCCACTGAAGCTTTCTTT. Its translation is CASGLVLSGGATEAFF. The full variable domain, with the rest looked up from reference TRBV12-5 and TRBJ1-1, is DARVTQTPRHKVTEMGQEVTMRCQPILGHNTVFWYRQTMMQGLELLAYFRNRAPLDDSGMPKDRFSAEMPDATLATLKIQPSEPRDSAVYFCASGLVLSGGATEAFFGQGTRLTVV.

The chain has TRBV25-1 and TRBJ2-5, with 9 bases identical to TRBD1. The V gene end was trimmed by 5 bases and the J gene end by 2 bases; junction bases not matched to a gene: 6. Germline values: CDR1 MGHDK, CDR2 SYGVNS. CDR3 size: 15 residues. Here the CDR3 reads CASSIQGAGQETQYF. As DNA, the CDR3 is TGTGCCAGCAGTATACAGGGGGCAGGTCAAGAGACCCAGTACTTC.

This sequence joins TRBV4-1 and TRBJ1-2; D remains ambiguous. Germline CDR1 and CDR2: MGHRA and YSYEKL. There are 14 residues in the CDR3. The V end was cut by 2 bases, the J end by 4 bases, with 11 bases between. CDR3 nucleotide sequence: TGCGCCAGCAGCCAAATGACTAATGGCTATGGCTACACCTTC. Translated: CASSQMTNGYGYTF.

The rearrangement joins TRBV27 to TRBJ2-1, with D perhaps TRBD2 (6 bases). In germline, CDR1 is MNHEY, CDR2 SMNVEV (reference sequence). This CDR3 has 14 amino acids. V lost 6 bases and J lost 4, with 13 bases in between. The CDR3: CASRGRGSYNEQFF. CDR3 coding DNA: TGTGCCAGCAGGGGTCGGGGGTCGTACAATGAGCAGTTCTTC.

The chain carries TRBV19 and TRBJ2-2, with 8 bases that match TRBD2. V lost 9 bases and J lost 4; bases outside the gene matches: 10. Germline V gene data show CDR1 as LNHDA and CDR2 as SQIVND (reference sequence). The CDR3 contains 15 residues. CDR3 sequence (DNA): TGTGCCAGCTACGCTCCGGGACTAGTCACCGGGGAGCTGTTTTTT. This sequence encodes CASYAPGLVTGELFF.

The V gene is TRBV25-1, the J gene TRBJ2-7, with TRBD1 identical over 7 bases. Germline CDR1 reads MGHDK; CDR2 reads SYGVNS. This CDR3 region has 15 residues. V lost 6 bases, J lost 0 bases, and 8 bases stayed unmatched. In DNA, the CDR3 is TGTGCCAGCAGGCATATCCGGGACAGCTCCTACGAGCAGTACTTC. Its protein product is CASRHIRDSSYEQYF.

The CDR3 DNA follows: TGTGCCAGCAGCGTAGTGAGTAGCGGGGCGAACACCGGGGAGCTGTTTTTT. Protein: CASSVVSSGANTGELFF. The V call is TRBV9, the J call TRBJ2-2; 8 bases are a match to TRBD2. V lost 0 bases to trimming and J lost 0 bases; unmatched junction nucleotides: 4. In germline, CDR1 is SGDLS, CDR2 YYNGEE. The CDR3 is 17 residues long.

This clone came up a few times. The chain couples TRBV4-2 to TRBJ2-5; possibly TRBD1 for D (6 bases). Trimming stripped 1 base from V and 5 bases from J, with 11 bases between. The CDR3 consists of 14 residues. The V gene's germline CDR1 is LGHNA and CDR2 YNFKEQ. The CDR3 DNA is TGTGCCAGCAGCCAAGCAGAGGGGGTGGAGACCCAGTACTTC. Translated, it gives CASSQAEGVETQYF.

The chain couples TRBV12-5 to TRBJ2-5, with TRBD2 as a possible D gene (5 bases). Trimming cost V 8 bases and J 4 bases, with 20 bases left between them. The germline gives CDR1 LGHNT, CDR2 FRNRAP. The CDR3 is 15 amino acids. In nucleotides, the CDR3 is TGTGCTAGTTCCCCCGATCCGGGGTACCCAGAGACCCAGTACTTC. It translates to CASSPDPGYPETQYF.

This clone was recorded once. The CDR3 spells CASSGGQHPSEQYF. The CDR3 DNA reads TGTGCCAGCAGCGGGGGACAGCATCCGAGCGAGCAGTACTTC. The chain carries TRBV2 and TRBJ2-7, with TRBD1 as a possible D gene (7 bases). Germline-derived CDR1 and CDR2 are SNHLY and FYNNEI. Trimming left V 6 bases short and J 6 bases short, with 18 bases between. The CDR3 extends over 14 amino acids.

J is TRBJ1-4 and V is TRBV4-1, with 9 nucleotides matching TRBD1. Germline lookup yields CDR1 MGHRA and CDR2 YSYEKL. This CDR3 region has 16 residues. V shed 3 bases and J 2 bases; nucleotides not matched to a gene: 4. CDR3 protein: CASSQFDRGTNEKLFF. The CDR3, as DNA: TGCGCCAGCAGCCAGTTCGACAGGGGGACTAATGAAAAACTGTTTTTT.

The V and J genes are TRBV5-1 and TRBJ2-3, with TRBD1 matching over 7 bases. V shed 2 bases, J shed 5 bases, and the junction held 5 bases outside the gene matches. The CDR3 length is 14 residues. Germline V CDR1 and CDR2: SGHRS, YFSETQ. The CDR3 region has the DNA TGCGCCAGCAGCTTCGCCGGGACAGTAGATACGCAGTATTTT. Protein sequence: CASSFAGTVDTQYF.

The chain links TRBV5-8 to TRBJ1-4; unclear D gene. The V end was cut by 1 base, the J end by 8 bases, with 9 bases between. The CDR3 is 13 residues long. Germline V gene data show CDR1 as SGHTS and CDR2 as YDEGEE. In DNA form, the CDR3 reads TGTGCCAGCAGCTTGAGTGAGGAGGAAAAACTGTTTTTT. It encodes CASSLSEEEKLFF.

The chain carries TRBV27 and TRBJ2-1; no clear D gene. V was trimmed by 1 base and J by 7 bases, leaving 8 bases between them. The CDR3 runs 13 residues. From germline, CDR1 is MNHEY and CDR2 SMNVEV (reference sequence). The CDR3 protein is CASSLLERNEQFF. CDR3 DNA sequence: TGTGCCAGCAGTTTATTAGAACGAAATGAGCAGTTCTTC.

The rearrangement uses TRBV5-6 and TRBJ2-7; 7 nucleotides line up with TRBD1. CDR3 length: 14 residues. The germline V gene has CDR1 SGHDT and CDR2 YYEEEE. V shed 4 bases, J shed 2 bases, and the junction held 6 bases outside the gene matches. CDR3: CASSRDRAPYEQYF. The CDR3 nucleotides are TGTGCCAGCAGCCGTGACAGGGCCCCCTACGAGCAGTACTTC.

The V call is TRBV9, the J call TRBJ2-1; 14 bases agree with TRBD2. V trimming: 1 base; J trimming: 9 bases; junction bases outside the gene matches: 12. Germline V lookup: CDR1 SGDLS, CDR2 YYNGEE. The CDR3 spans 18 residues. CDR3 loop: CASSVSPRTSGGLGEQFF. CDR3 in DNA: TGTGCCAGCAGCGTATCCCCCCGGACTAGCGGGGGGCTCGGTGAGCAGTTCTTC.

A few counts support this clone. The chain couples TRBV30 to TRBJ2-7; D possibly corresponds to TRBD1 (6 bases). The V end lost 0 bases, the J end lost 2 bases, and 14 bases lay between the germline ends. The CDR3 consists of 15 residues. The germline V gene has CDR1 GTSNPN and CDR2 SVGIG (reference sequence). CDR3 DNA sequence: TGTGCCTGGAGTGTACTGGACAGCCCCCCCTACGAGCAGTACTTC. Its translation: CAWSVLDSPPYEQYF.